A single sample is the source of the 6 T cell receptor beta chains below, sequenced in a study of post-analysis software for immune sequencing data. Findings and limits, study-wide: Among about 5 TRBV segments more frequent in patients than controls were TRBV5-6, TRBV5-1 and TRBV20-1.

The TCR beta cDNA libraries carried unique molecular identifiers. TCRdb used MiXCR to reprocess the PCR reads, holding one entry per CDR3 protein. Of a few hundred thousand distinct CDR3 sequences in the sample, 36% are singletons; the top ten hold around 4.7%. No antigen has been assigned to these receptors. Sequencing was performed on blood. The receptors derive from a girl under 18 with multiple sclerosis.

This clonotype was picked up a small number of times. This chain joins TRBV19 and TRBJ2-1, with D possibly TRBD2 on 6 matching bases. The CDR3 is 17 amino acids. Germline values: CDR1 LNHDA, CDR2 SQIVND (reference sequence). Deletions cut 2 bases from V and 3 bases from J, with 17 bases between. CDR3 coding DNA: TGTGCCAGTAGTATAACCCCAACTAGCATCCTCTACAATGAGCAGTTCTTC. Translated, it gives CASSITPTSILYNEQFF.

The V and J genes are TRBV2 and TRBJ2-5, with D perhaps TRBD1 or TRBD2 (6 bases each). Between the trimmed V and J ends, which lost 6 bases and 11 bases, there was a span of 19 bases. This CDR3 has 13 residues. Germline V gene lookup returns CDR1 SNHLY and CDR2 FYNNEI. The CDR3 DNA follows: TGTGCCAGCAGGGAGGGGGATTACAATGAGCAGTACTTC. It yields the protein CASREGDYNEQYF.

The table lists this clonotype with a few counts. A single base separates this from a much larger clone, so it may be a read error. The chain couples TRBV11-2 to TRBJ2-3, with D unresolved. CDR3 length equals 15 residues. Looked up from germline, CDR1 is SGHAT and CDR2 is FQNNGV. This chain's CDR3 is CASRKGRSGTDSQYF. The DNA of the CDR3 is TGTGCCAGCAGAAAAGGTCGATCAGGCACAGATTCGCAGTATTTT.

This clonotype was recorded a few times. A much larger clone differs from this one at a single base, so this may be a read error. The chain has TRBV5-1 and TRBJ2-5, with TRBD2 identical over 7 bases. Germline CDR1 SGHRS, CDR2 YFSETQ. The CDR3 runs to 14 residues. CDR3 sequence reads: CANSASGDQETQYF. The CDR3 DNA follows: TGCGCCAACAGCGCTAGCGGAGACCAAGAGACCCAGTACTTC.

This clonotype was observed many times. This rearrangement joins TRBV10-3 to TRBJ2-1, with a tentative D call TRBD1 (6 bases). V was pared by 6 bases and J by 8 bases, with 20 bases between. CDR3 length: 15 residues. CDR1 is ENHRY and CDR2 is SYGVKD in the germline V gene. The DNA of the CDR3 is TGTGCCATCAGGACCGACTCCGGCCCAGGGGATGAGCAGTTCTTC. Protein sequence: CAIRTDSGPGDEQFF.

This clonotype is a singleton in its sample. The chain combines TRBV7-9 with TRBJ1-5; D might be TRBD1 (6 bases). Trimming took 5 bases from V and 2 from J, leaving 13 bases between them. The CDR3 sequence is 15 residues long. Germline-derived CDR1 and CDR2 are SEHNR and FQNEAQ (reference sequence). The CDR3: CASSPGGAGNQPQHF. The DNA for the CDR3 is TGTGCCAGCAGCCCCGGGGGGGCAGGCAATCAGCCCCAGCATTTT.